This T cell receptor (beta chain) stems from a study of CD8+CD57+ T cells in acquired aplastic anemia. Study-level information: An average of about 10.8 million reads for CD4+ cells was obtained from healthy donors. Study-wide points: Patients and controls had in common twenty-nine CD8+ CDR3 sequences.

This clonotype was recorded at least ten times. Its target is unknown. This CDR3 is built from 17 residues. The V gene end was trimmed by 3 bases and the J gene end by 1 base; junction bases not matched to a gene: 3. Germline CDR1 reads LNHDA; CDR2 reads SQIVND (reference sequence). Genomic DNA templated the TCR beta VDJ and CDR3 profiling. A single record per CDR3 protein comes from TCRdb applying MiXCR to the reads. Of under 250,000 distinct CDR3 sequences listed, 34% were seen once; the top ten hold roughly 1.1%. The chain has TRBV19 and TRBJ2-3, with 14 bases aligning to TRBD2. The clonotype was recovered from a human donor in good health, serving as a control. Sequences were obtained from sorted CD4+, CD8+, or CD8+CD57+ T cells (not recorded which) from PBMCs. CDR3 loop: CASSMGLAGDGTDTQYF. The DNA of the CDR3 is TGTGCCAGTAGTATGGGACTAGCGGGAGATGGCACAGATACGCAGTATTTT.